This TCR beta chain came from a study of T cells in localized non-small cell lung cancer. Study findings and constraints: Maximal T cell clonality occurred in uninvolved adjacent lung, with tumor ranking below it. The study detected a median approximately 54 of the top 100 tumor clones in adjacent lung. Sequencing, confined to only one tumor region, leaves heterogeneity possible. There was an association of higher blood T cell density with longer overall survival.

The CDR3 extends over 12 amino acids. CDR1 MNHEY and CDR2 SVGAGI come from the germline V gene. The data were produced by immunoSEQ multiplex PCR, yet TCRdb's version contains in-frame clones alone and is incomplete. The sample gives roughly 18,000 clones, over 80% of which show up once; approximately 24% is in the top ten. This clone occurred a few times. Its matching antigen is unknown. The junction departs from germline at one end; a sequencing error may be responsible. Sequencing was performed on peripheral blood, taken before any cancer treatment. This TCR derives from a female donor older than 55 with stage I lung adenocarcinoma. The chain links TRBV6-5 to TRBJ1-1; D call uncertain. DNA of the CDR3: TGTGCCAGCCGGTTAAGCAACAGTGAAGCTTTCTTT. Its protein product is CASRLSNSEAFF.